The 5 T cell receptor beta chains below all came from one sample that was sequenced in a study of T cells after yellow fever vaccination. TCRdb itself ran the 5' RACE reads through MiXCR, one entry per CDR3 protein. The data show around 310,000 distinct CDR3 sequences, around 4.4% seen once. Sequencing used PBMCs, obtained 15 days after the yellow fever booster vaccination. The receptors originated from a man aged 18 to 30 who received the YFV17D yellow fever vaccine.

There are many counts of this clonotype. The CDR3 nucleotides are TGTGCCAGCAGCATTAGACAGGGGAATGAAAAACTGTTTTTT. Amino acids: CASSIRQGNEKLFF. The chain is built from TRBV21-1 and TRBJ1-4; the D call TRBD1 from the table was never checked on the DNA. TRBV21-1 is noted as a pseudogene. The CDR3 is 14 residues long.

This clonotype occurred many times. CDR3 region: CASSSEQTDYGYTF. For the CDR3, the DNA is TGTGCCAGCAGCTCCGAACAGACGGACTATGGCTACACCTTC. The chain is built from TRBV7-2 and TRBJ1-2; D is undetermined. The CDR3 sequence is 14 residues long. Germline lookup yields CDR1 SGHTA and CDR2 FQGNSA. Trimming cost V 4 bases and J 3 bases, with 12 bases left between them. Combining the CDR3 with reference TRBV7-2 and TRBJ1-2 gives the whole variable domain GAGVSQSPSNKVTEKGKDVELRCDPISGHTALYWYRQSLGQGLEFLIYFQGNSAPDKSGLPSDRFSAERTGGSVSTLTIQRTQQEDSAVYLCASSSEQTDYGYTFGSGTRLTVV.

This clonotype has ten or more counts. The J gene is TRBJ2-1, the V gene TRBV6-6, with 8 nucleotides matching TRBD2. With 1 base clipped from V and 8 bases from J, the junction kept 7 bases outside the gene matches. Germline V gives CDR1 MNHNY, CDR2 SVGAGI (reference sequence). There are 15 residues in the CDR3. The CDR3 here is CASSYYGGANYEQFF. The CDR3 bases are TGTGCCAGCAGTTACTACGGGGGGGCAAACTATGAGCAGTTCTTC.

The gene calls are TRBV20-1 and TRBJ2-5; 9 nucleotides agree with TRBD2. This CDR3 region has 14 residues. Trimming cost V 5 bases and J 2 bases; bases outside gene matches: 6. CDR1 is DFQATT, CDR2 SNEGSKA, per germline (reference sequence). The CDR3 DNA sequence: TGCAGTGCTCCTAGCGGGGTCCGGCAAGAGACCCAGTACTTC. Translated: CSAPSGVRQETQYF.

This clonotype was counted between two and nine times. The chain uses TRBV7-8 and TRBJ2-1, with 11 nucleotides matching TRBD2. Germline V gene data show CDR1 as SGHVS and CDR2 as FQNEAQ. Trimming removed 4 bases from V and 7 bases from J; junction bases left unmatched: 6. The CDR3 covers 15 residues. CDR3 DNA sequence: TGTGCCAGCAGCTCACTAGCGGGGGTGGGGAATGAGCAGTTCTTC. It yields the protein CASSSLAGVGNEQFF.